Presented here are 20 T cell receptor beta chains from one specimen sequenced in a study of blood T cell repertoires in COVID-19. Libraries were prepared by immunoSEQ multiplex PCR; TCRdb keeps only in-frame clonotypes and omits some of them. The sample has about 280,000 clones, about 88% seen once. Material: PBMCs or T cells enriched from blood (not recorded which). These receptors originate from a woman in her sixties in a cohort exposed to, infected with or recovered from COVID-19 (not recorded which).

The chain is built from TRBV11-1 and TRBJ1-4, with TRBD1 matching over 8 bases. The CDR3 loop spans 13 amino acids. Unmatched junction bases numbered 2, after V lost 3 bases and J lost 8 bases. In germline, CDR1 is SGHAT, CDR2 FQDESV (reference sequence). The CDR3 here is CASSLDREEKLFF. The CDR3 DNA is TGTGCCAGCAGCTTGGACAGGGAAGAAAAACTGTTTTTT.

The rearrangement links TRBV19 to TRBJ2-1, with 11 positions matching TRBD1. The CDR3 is made up of 16 amino acids. V lost 7 bases to trimming and J lost 6 bases; unmatched junction nucleotides: 11. Germline V gene lookup returns CDR1 LNHDA and CDR2 SQIVND (reference sequence). The CDR3 sequence: CASNPGGTGGPNEQFF. The CDR3 nucleotides are TGTGCCAGTAACCCCGGCGGGACAGGGGGTCCCAATGAGCAGTTCTTC.

With regard to this clone: Other DNA sequences from this sample encode an identical CDR3 as well. CDR3 bases: TGTGCCAGCAGCACGGGGGAGACCCAGTACTTC. Translation gives CASSTGETQYF. The chain recombines TRBV9 with TRBJ2-5, with D possibly being TRBD2 (5 bases). Germline V gives CDR1 SGDLS, CDR2 YYNGEE. V was trimmed by 4 bases and J by 5 bases, leaving 6 bases between them. There are 11 residues in the CDR3.

A remark on this clone: At the DNA level, this CDR3 is encoded by other sequences in the same sample as well. The chain couples TRBV28 to TRBJ1-5; 7 bases map to TRBD1. The trim removed 6 bases at V and 4 bases at J, leaving 6 bases unmatched. In germline, CDR1 is MDHEN, CDR2 SYDVKM. CDR3 length: 14 residues. The CDR3 region is CASSRQGLNQPQHF. Written as DNA, the CDR3 is TGTGCCAGCAGCAGACAGGGCTTGAATCAGCCCCAGCATTTT.

The chain recombines TRBV28 with TRBJ2-3, with D perhaps matching TRBD1 (5 bases). The V gene lost 5 bases and the J gene lost 4 bases, with 16 bases spanning the gap. CDR3 length equals 15 residues. Looked up from germline, CDR1 is MDHEN and CDR2 is SYDVKM. CDR3 coding DNA: TGTGCCAGCAGTGTAATAGGGGATGTCGCAGATACGCAGTATTTT. Residues: CASSVIGDVADTQYF. The full variable domain, rest sourced from reference TRBV28 and TRBJ2-3, is DVKVTQSSRYLVKRTGEKVFLECVQDMDHENMFWYRQDPGLGLRLIYFSYDVKMKEKGDIPEGYSVSREKKERFSLILESASTNQTSMYLCASSVIGDVADTQYFGPGTRLTVL.

In nucleotides, the CDR3 is TGTGCCAGCACCCAAGACAGGTACAATGAGCAGTTCTTC. It translates to CASTQDRYNEQFF. V gene TRBV11-2 combines with J gene TRBJ2-1; D perhaps matches TRBD1 (6 bases). Germline V CDR1 and CDR2: SGHAT, FQNNGV. Deletions cut 7 bases from V and 4 bases from J, with 11 bases between. The CDR3 consists of 13 residues.

The rearrangement links TRBV19 to TRBJ2-1; 13 bases match TRBD2. CDR1 is LNHDA and CDR2 is SQIVND in the germline V gene (reference sequence). The J segment lost 4 bases and the V segment lost 5 bases, leaving 14 bases of the junction unmatched. The CDR3 has 19 amino acids. In nucleotides, the CDR3 is TGTGCCAGTAGTGCCGGGACTAGCGGGAAGGCCCCTCCTTACAATGAGCAGTTCTTC. Its protein is CASSAGTSGKAPPYNEQFF.

The chain employs TRBV4-1 and TRBJ2-7; D is unclear. With 0 bases removed from V and 8 bases from J, the gap between germline ends came to 20 bases. The CDR3 has 16 residues. Germline CDR1 MGHRA, CDR2 YSYEKL. CDR3 bases: TGCGCCAGCAGCCAAGAGGGTGGCCAGTCCACTACGAAGCAGTACTTC. It encodes CASSQEGGQSTTKQYF.

The chain recombines TRBV27 with TRBJ2-7, with D possibly TRBD2 on 6 matching bases. The CDR3 totals 13 residues. Trimming took off 6 bases at V and 3 bases at J, with 12 bases between the two ends. Germline CDR1 MNHEY, CDR2 SMNVEV (reference sequence). The CDR3 spells CASRGGVFYEQYF. CDR3 DNA sequence: TGTGCCAGCAGGGGCGGGGTTTTCTACGAGCAGTACTTC.

The gene calls are TRBV7-2 and TRBJ2-5; perhaps TRBD1 as D (6 bases). The CDR3 is 15 amino acids. Trimming took off 5 bases at V and 1 base at J, with 14 bases between the two ends. CDR1 is SGHTA and CDR2 is FQGNSA in the germline V gene. DNA of the CDR3: TGTGCCAGCAGCACCTGGGACACCGTCCAAGAGACCCAGTACTTC. Encoded protein: CASSTWDTVQETQYF.

This clone was counted a single time. The chain joins TRBV2 to TRBJ2-3, with D maybe TRBD2 (5 bases). The germline V gene encodes CDR1 SNHLY and CDR2 FYNNEI. The CDR3 is 14 residues long. V was clipped by 4 bases and J by 3 bases, with 11 bases between them. CDR3 sequence (DNA): TGTGCCAGCAGTGTCGGGAAGCTGACAGATACGCAGTATTTT. This codes for CASSVGKLTDTQYF.

Concerning this clone itself: Other nucleotide sequences from this sample produce the same CDR3. The chain links TRBV12-3 or TRBV12-4 to TRBJ1-1; TRBD1 matches at 7 bases. The CDR3 is made up of 13 amino acids. V lost 6 bases, J lost 1 base, and 2 bases stayed unmatched. The DNA of the CDR3 is TGTGCCAGCAGCTGGGACAGGAACACTGAAGCTTTCTTT. Translated, it gives CASSWDRNTEAFF.

CDR3 in amino acids: CAWGRQGAGFF. In DNA, the CDR3 is TGTGCCTGGGGGAGACAGGGGGCTGGGTTCTTC. V gene TRBV30 combines with J gene TRBJ2-1, with 10 bases fitting TRBD1. This CDR3 has 11 residues. The V gene's germline CDR1 is GTSNPN and CDR2 SVGIG (reference sequence). The V and J ends lost 5 bases and 15 bases, in that order; junction bases with no gene match: 7.

The chain links TRBV3-1 (or the pseudogene TRBV3-2) to TRBJ2-1, with a possible D match to TRBD1 (5 bases). Trimming took off 0 bases at V and 8 bases at J, with 17 bases between the two ends. The CDR3 consists of 16 residues. The V gene's germline CDR1 is LGHDT and CDR2 YNNKEL (reference sequence). This chain's CDR3 is CASSQDLGVIGYEQFF. The CDR3 region has the DNA TGTGCCAGCAGCCAAGATTTAGGGGTAATTGGCTATGAGCAGTTCTTC.

This sequence joins TRBV19 and TRBJ2-1, with 8 positions matching TRBD2. Germline CDR1 is LNHDA and CDR2 is SQIVND (reference sequence). The CDR3 has 15 amino acids. J lost 0 bases, V lost 4 bases, and 2 bases had no gene match. The CDR3 loop is CASSSGGSSYNEQFF. The CDR3 region has the DNA TGTGCCAGTAGTAGCGGGGGGAGCTCCTACAATGAGCAGTTCTTC.

The chain employs TRBV4-3 and TRBJ1-6, with D possibly being TRBD1 (5 bases). This CDR3 comprises 16 residues. Trimming took off 0 bases at V and 6 bases at J, with 12 bases between the two ends. Germline CDR1 LGHNA, CDR2 YSLEER. The CDR3 DNA sequence: TGCGCCAGCAGCCAAGATCGCCGGGGGTCTAATTCACCCCTCCACTTT. Protein product: CASSQDRRGSNSPLHF.

V and J are TRBV19 and TRBJ2-1, with D perhaps TRBD2 (6 bases). V was cut by 10 bases and J by 2 bases, with 18 bases left in between. The CDR3 totals 15 residues. CDR1 is LNHDA, CDR2 SQIVND, per germline (reference sequence). CDR3 DNA: TGTGCCACCTCTTCAGCGGGTCCCACCTACAATGAGCAGTTCTTC. Its translation: CATSSAGPTYNEQFF.

The gene calls are TRBV7-9 and TRBJ2-7; D remains ambiguous. V gave up 6 bases and J gave up 3 bases, with 12 bases separating them. CDR3 length equals 13 residues. CDR1 SEHNR and CDR2 FQNEAQ come from the germline V gene (reference sequence). The CDR3 sequence is CASRATENYEQYF. CDR3 DNA: TGTGCCAGCAGGGCAACAGAAAACTACGAGCAGTACTTC. Full variable domain (missing parts from reference TRBV7-9 and TRBJ2-7): DTGVSQNPRHKITKRGQNVTFRCDPISEHNRLYWYRQTLGQGPEFLTYFQNEAQLEKSRLLSDRFSAERPKGSFSTLEIQRTEQGDSAMYLCASRATENYEQYFGPGTRLTVT.

The V call is TRBV19, the J call TRBJ2-3, with D perhaps TRBD2 (5 bases). The germline V gene encodes CDR1 LNHDA and CDR2 SQIVND (reference sequence). This CDR3 spans 14 amino acids. V shed 2 bases and J shed 4 bases, with 10 bases lying between them. CDR3 sequence: CASSINHGADTQYF. The DNA for the CDR3 is TGTGCCAGTAGTATAAACCACGGGGCAGATACGCAGTATTTT.

The chain uses TRBV13 and TRBJ2-7; 9 bases match TRBD2. V shed 8 bases and J 5 bases; nucleotides not matched to a gene: 10. The germline V gene encodes CDR1 PRHDT and CDR2 FYEKMQ (reference sequence). This CDR3 spans 14 amino acids. The CDR3, as DNA: TGTGCCAGCGCCTTAGCGGGAGTTGGTGACGAGCAGTACTTC. Amino acids: CASALAGVGDEQYF.